The sequence of this T cell receptor (beta chain) was determined in a study of CD8 T cells in ankylosing spondylitis. Study-wide findings and caveats: Reactive arthritis synovial fluid and blood were previously reported to contain some motif variants. Blood of patients with ankylosing spondylitis appeared to be characterized by a TCR beta motif of about eight highly homologous variants.

Libraries for TCR beta were made by quantitative 5'-RACE with molecular barcodes. In TCRdb, the 5' RACE reads were re-called with MiXCR into one record per CDR3 protein. Of around 390,000 distinct CDR3 sequences in the sample, about a fifth were seen once. The CDR3 has 12 amino acids. V gave up 8 bases and J gave up 4 bases, with 6 bases separating them. Germline V gives CDR1 MDHEN, CDR2 SYDVKM. This clonotype was recorded a few times. Its antigen remains unidentified. The chain recombines TRBV28 with TRBJ2-6; D may match TRBD1 or TRBD2 (5 bases each). This receptor was identified in a male donor with ankylosing spondylitis. The sequencing sample was made of blood, either unsorted or a sorted T cell fraction (not recorded which). CDR3 nucleotide sequence: TGTGCCAGCGAGGGGGGGGCCAACGTCCTGACTTTC. Protein product: CASEGGANVLTF.